What follows are 31 T cell receptor beta chains derived from one specimen sequenced in a study of T cells in localized non-small cell lung cancer. Here immunoSEQ multiplex PCR was the method, and the copy in TCRdb shows in-frame clones only, minus some. Of around 64,000 clones listed, 70% to 90% are singletons. Sequences were derived from peripheral blood, sampled before any cancer treatment. The source is a man between 40 and 75 years old with stage I squamous cell lung carcinoma.

There are a few counts of this clone. This chain connects TRBV15 to TRBJ2-2, with 9 positions matching TRBD1. V lost 9 bases, J lost 7 bases, and 9 bases stayed unmatched. Germline V gene data show CDR1 as LNHNV and CDR2 as YYDKDF (reference sequence). This CDR3 has 14 amino acids. The CDR3 coding sequence is TGTGCCACGGCTACAGGGGGCCAGAGCGGGGAGCTGTTTTTT. Amino acids: CATATGGQSGELFF.

The chain recombines TRBV29-1 with TRBJ2-7; the D gene is possibly TRBD2 (6 bases). The CDR3 length is 15 residues. The germline CDR1 and CDR2 sequences are SQVTM and ANQGSEA. V was cut by 3 bases and J by 0 bases, with 15 bases left in between. The CDR3 spells CSVEGRAGSSYEQYF. The CDR3 DNA sequence: TGCAGCGTTGAGGGAAGGGCGGGGAGCTCCTACGAGCAGTACTTC.

The rearrangement links TRBV7-2 to TRBJ2-1; TRBD2 agrees at 15 bases. Germline-derived CDR1 and CDR2 are SGHTA and FQGNSA. There are 16 residues in the CDR3. J lost 7 bases, V lost 5 bases, and 6 bases had no gene match. This CDR3 reads CASSPGLAGGMNEQFF. As DNA, the CDR3 is TGTGCCAGCAGCCCCGGACTAGCGGGAGGGATGAATGAGCAGTTCTTC. Full variable domain (remainder filled in from reference TRBV7-2 and TRBJ2-1): GAGVSQSPSNKVTEKGKDVELRCDPISGHTALYWYRQSLGQGLEFLIYFQGNSAPDKSGLPSDRFSAERTGGSVSTLTIQRTQQEDSAVYLCASSPGLAGGMNEQFFGPGTRLTVL.

J is TRBJ1-5 and V is TRBV9, with D possibly TRBD1 on 5 matching bases. V was pared by 0 bases and J by 5 bases, with 9 bases between. The CDR3 is 14 residues long. The germline V gene encodes CDR1 SGDLS and CDR2 YYNGEE. CDR3 DNA: TGTGCCAGCAGCGTAGGGGGAGGGGATCAGCCCCAGCATTTT. Translation: CASSVGGGDQPQHF.

This clone came up once. The V call is TRBV4-2, the J call TRBJ2-5; 10 nucleotides agree with TRBD1. After removal of 8 bases from V and 5 bases from J, the junction contained 8 bases not matched to a gene. Per germline, CDR1 LGHNA and CDR2 YNFKEQ. The CDR3 runs 14 residues. The CDR3 region is CASALGTGVETQYF. CDR3 DNA: TGTGCCAGCGCCCTAGGGACAGGGGTGGAGACCCAGTACTTC.

This sequence joins TRBV30 and TRBJ1-2; D gene uncertain. This CDR3 is built from 18 residues. Trimming pared 0 bases from V and 3 bases from J, leaving 23 bases between. Germline-derived CDR1 and CDR2 are GTSNPN and SVGIG (reference sequence). The CDR3 coding sequence is TGTGCCTGGAGTGTACTAGGGTCATCAGGCACGGGAGACTATGGCTACACCTTC. Translation: CAWSVLGSSGTGDYGYTF.

J is TRBJ1-3 and V is TRBV5-1; no definite D call. The V gene lost 5 bases and the J gene lost 8 bases, with 14 bases spanning the gap. This CDR3 comprises 13 residues. Germline V lookup: CDR1 SGHRS, CDR2 YFSETQ. In DNA, the CDR3 is TGCGCCAGCAGGGAGGGTTTTGAGGACACCATATATTTT. Translation: CASREGFEDTIYF. The whole variable domain, remainder taken from reference TRBV5-1 and TRBJ1-3, is KAGVTQTPRYLIKTRGQQVTLSCSPISGHRSVSWYQQTPGQGLQFLFEYFSETQRNKGNFPGRFSGRQFSNSRSEMNVSTLELGDSALYLCASREGFEDTIYFGEGSWLTVV.

The chain recombines TRBV19 with TRBJ2-3; tentatively, D is TRBD1 (5 bases). Germline-derived CDR1 and CDR2 are LNHDA and SQIVND (reference sequence). V was pared by 4 bases and J by 5 bases, with 10 bases between. This CDR3 contains 13 residues. The CDR3 nucleotides are TGTGCCAGTAGTACAGGGTCGCAAGATACGCAGTATTTT. Translation: CASSTGSQDTQYF.

This clone was observed once. V and J are TRBV9 and TRBJ2-7, with TRBD2 identical over 10 bases. The germline V gene encodes CDR1 SGDLS and CDR2 YYNGEE. V lost 0 bases to trimming and J lost 3 bases; unmatched junction nucleotides: 3. The CDR3 consists of 15 residues. This chain's CDR3 is CASSVGSSGSYEQYF. CDR3 nucleotides: TGTGCCAGCAGCGTAGGGTCTAGCGGGAGCTACGAGCAGTACTTC.

The rearrangement joins TRBV18 to TRBJ2-1; 12 bases agree with TRBD2. CDR1 and CDR2 from the germline V gene are KGHSH and LQKENI. The junction had 14 bases not matched to a gene; V was cut back by 6 bases and J by 2 bases. The CDR3 spans 19 residues. The CDR3 bases are TGTGCCAGCTCCCCCCTGACTAGCGGGAGTCGGGGGGCCTACAATGAGCAGTTCTTC. It specifies CASSPLTSGSRGAYNEQFF.

This chain connects TRBV20-1 to TRBJ2-7, with D unclear. CDR3 length: 11 residues. Germline loops: CDR1 DFQATT, CDR2 SNEGSKA (reference sequence). CDR3 residues: CSVENVDEQYF. DNA for the CDR3: TGCAGCGTAGAGAACGTCGACGAGCAGTACTTC.

V usage is TRBV6-5 and J usage is TRBJ1-4; no definite D call. V dropped 5 bases and J dropped 2 bases, with 12 bases sitting between them. The CDR3 contains 15 residues. Germline lookup yields CDR1 MNHEY and CDR2 SVGAGI. The CDR3 bases are TGTGCCAGCAGTCCCCCTGGGGTGACTAATGAAAAACTGTTTTTT. Translation gives CASSPPGVTNEKLFF.

V is TRBV5-1 and J is TRBJ2-1; 8 nucleotides agree with TRBD2. Germline CDR1 SGHRS, CDR2 YFSETQ. V lost 3 bases to trimming and J lost 15 bases; unmatched junction nucleotides: 11. This CDR3 spans 13 amino acids. CDR3 amino acids: CASSSGGDTPRFF. The CDR3 DNA is TGCGCCAGCAGCTCCGGGGGGGACACCCCCAGGTTCTTC. Drawing the rest from reference TRBV5-1 and TRBJ2-1, the complete variable domain is KAGVTQTPRYLIKTRGQQVTLSCSPISGHRSVSWYQQTPGQGLQFLFEYFSETQRNKGNFPGRFSGRQFSNSRSEMNVSTLELGDSALYLCASSSGGDTPRFFGPGTRLTVL.

This chain joins TRBV5-4 and TRBJ2-6, with 7 bases fitting TRBD2. CDR1 and CDR2 from the germline V gene are SGHNT and YYREEE (reference sequence). V trimming: 0 bases; J trimming: 0 bases; junction bases outside the gene matches: 0. The CDR3 has 16 amino acids. CDR3 in amino acids: CASSLGGGSGANVLTF. DNA of the CDR3: TGTGCCAGCAGCTTGGGCGGGGGCTCTGGGGCCAACGTCCTGACTTTC.

V and J are TRBV7-3 and TRBJ2-3, with D perhaps matching TRBD2 (5 bases). V was trimmed by 2 bases and J by 6 bases, leaving 12 bases between them. Germline V gene lookup returns CDR1 SGHTA and CDR2 FQGTGA. The CDR3 runs to 14 residues. The CDR3 loop is CASSLRGSDDTQYF. The CDR3 DNA sequence: TGTGCCAGCAGCTTACGGGGTTCGGACGATACGCAGTATTTT.

V usage is TRBV4-1 and J usage is TRBJ2-7; maybe TRBD1 (6 bases). This CDR3 has 15 residues. V gave up 4 bases and J gave up 5 bases, with 18 bases separating them. CDR1 is MGHRA and CDR2 is YSYEKL in the germline V gene. The CDR3 reads CASSPPRAGVHEQYF. The CDR3 bases are TGCGCCAGCAGCCCCCCACGGGCAGGGGTACACGAGCAGTACTTC.

The chain links TRBV4-2 to TRBJ2-1; the D gene is possibly TRBD2 (6 bases). The CDR3 loop spans 15 amino acids. Trimming shortened V by 3 bases and J by 0 bases, and 9 bases separated the two germline ends. From germline, CDR1 is LGHNA and CDR2 YNFKEQ. CDR3 sequence: CASSQDYRSYNEQFF. The CDR3 nucleotides read TGTGCCAGCAGCCAGGACTACCGCTCCTACAATGAGCAGTTCTTC.

This clone was counted a single time. Other DNA sequences in this sample translate to the same CDR3. The chain combines TRBV4-1 with TRBJ2-7; D is possibly TRBD1 (6 bases). Germline CDR1 and CDR2: MGHRA and YSYEKL. Trimming took 4 bases from V and 7 from J, leaving 23 bases between them. The CDR3 runs to 16 residues. For the CDR3, the DNA is TGCGCCAGCAGCCGAACGCATGAAGGACAGAGTTATGAGCAGTACTTC. Amino acid sequence: CASSRTHEGQSYEQYF.

The chain recombines TRBV19 with TRBJ2-1; a possible D gene is TRBD2 (5 bases). V lost 1 base to trimming and J lost 5 bases, with 18 bases between them. This CDR3 has 17 amino acids. Germline-derived CDR1 and CDR2 are LNHDA and SQIVND (reference sequence). DNA of the CDR3: TGTGCCAGTAGTATAGGGGCGGGCTGGGCTCTACACAATGAGCAGTTCTTC. Residues: CASSIGAGWALHNEQFF.

The V call is TRBV4-3, the J call TRBJ2-3; possibly TRBD2 for D (5 bases). Looked up from germline, CDR1 is LGHNA and CDR2 is YSLEER. The CDR3 runs to 14 residues. Trimming removed 4 bases from V and 3 bases from J, with 11 bases in between. CDR3 loop: CASSPPGVTDTQYF. The CDR3 DNA sequence: TGCGCCAGCAGCCCCCCCGGGGTGACAGATACGCAGTATTTT.

The genes are TRBV9 and TRBJ1-4; D perhaps matches TRBD1 (5 bases). CDR1 and CDR2 (germline): SGDLS, YYNGEE. V was clipped by 2 bases and J by 8 bases, with 13 bases between them. CDR3 size: 14 residues. CDR3 nucleotide sequence: TGTGCCAGCAGCGTCGGATGGGGACGGGAAAAACTGTTTTTT. Translation: CASSVGWGREKLFF.

This chain joins TRBV4-2 and TRBJ1-2, with no clear D. Germline V lookup: CDR1 LGHNA, CDR2 YNFKEQ. Between the trimmed V and J ends, which lost 1 base and 4 bases, there was a span of 10 bases. This CDR3 has 14 residues. CDR3 region: CASSQVAAFYGYTF. The CDR3 bases are TGTGCCAGCAGCCAAGTGGCAGCATTCTATGGCTACACCTTC.

The chain links TRBV7-2 to TRBJ2-3, with D unresolved. CDR3 length equals 14 residues. The germline CDR1 and CDR2 sequences are SGHTA and FQGNSA. V lost 5 bases and J lost 0, with 9 bases in between. CDR3: CASSQRASTDTQYF. For the CDR3, the DNA is TGTGCCAGCAGCCAGAGAGCCAGCACAGATACGCAGTATTTT.

The V and J genes are TRBV30 and TRBJ1-3, with D tentatively TRBD1 (6 bases). CDR3 length: 15 residues. The V and J ends lost 0 bases and 1 base respectively, with 10 bases between them. The germline V gene has CDR1 GTSNPN and CDR2 SVGIG (reference sequence). The CDR3 DNA sequence: TGTGCCTGGAGTGTATATAGGGGGTCTGGAAACACCATATATTTT. The encoded protein is CAWSVYRGSGNTIYF.

This clone was picked up one time. This chain uses TRBV5-4 with TRBJ2-2; D possibly corresponds to TRBD2 (6 bases). V was pared by 1 base and J by 0 bases, with 13 bases between. Germline V gene sequence: CDR1 SGHNT, CDR2 YYREEE (reference sequence). The CDR3 consists of 17 residues. For the CDR3, the DNA is TGTGCCAGCAGCTTGTCCCCCGGGACTGCGAACACCGGGGAGCTGTTTTTT. It specifies CASSLSPGTANTGELFF.

This clone was seen just once. J is TRBJ2-6 and V is TRBV5-1, with unresolved D. The CDR3 is 15 amino acids. Germline CDR1 is SGHRS and CDR2 is YFSETQ. V was cut by 1 base and J by 0 bases, with 5 bases left in between. CDR3: CASSLQSSGANVLTF. The CDR3, as DNA: TGCGCCAGCAGCTTGCAGAGCTCTGGGGCCAACGTCCTGACTTTC.

The V call is TRBV11-2, the J call TRBJ2-4, with D unclear. The CDR3 has 14 residues. With 5 bases removed from V and 0 bases from J, the gap between germline ends came to 8 bases. CDR1 and CDR2 (germline): SGHAT, FQNNGV. The CDR3 DNA reads TGTGCCAGCAGCGCCCGGTTAGCCAAAAACATTCAGTACTTC. This encodes CASSARLAKNIQYF.

The rearrangement joins TRBV10-2 to TRBJ2-3; possibly TRBD1 for D (5 bases). Germline CDR1 reads WSHSY; CDR2 reads SAAADI. Trimming cost V 6 bases and J 2 bases, with 15 bases left between them. The CDR3 loop spans 15 amino acids. The chain's CDR3 is CASRFAGLPTDTQYF. CDR3 bases: TGCGCCAGCAGGTTCGCAGGGTTGCCCACAGATACGCAGTATTTT.

In nucleotides, the CDR3 is TGTGCCAGCTGGGGGGCGAGGACTAGCGCCTACGAGCAGTACTTC. Its protein is CASWGARTSAYEQYF. The chain uses TRBV5-7 and TRBJ2-7; 9 bases are shared with TRBD2. TRBV5-7 is annotated as an ORF whose role is uncertain. This CDR3 has 15 amino acids. The junction had 10 bases not matched to a gene; V was cut back by 7 bases and J by 2 bases.

This clone appeared a few times. This sequence joins TRBV29-1 and TRBJ2-3, with no clear D. Germline-derived CDR1 and CDR2 are SQVTM and ANQGSEA. The V end was cut by 7 bases, the J end by 5 bases, with 10 bases between. The CDR3 spans 11 residues. The DNA of the CDR3 is TGCAGCGCCGCCCTTCGAGATACGCAGTATTTT. This encodes CSAALRDTQYF.

This clone occurred a few times. The chain has TRBV4-2 and TRBJ2-1; no clear D gene. V was cut by 4 bases and J by 3 bases, with 10 bases left in between. The CDR3 has 14 amino acids. Looked up from germline, CDR1 is LGHNA and CDR2 is YNFKEQ. CDR3 nucleotide sequence: TGTGCCAGCAGCCTACCGCCCAACTACAATGAGCAGTTCTTC. This encodes CASSLPPNYNEQFF.